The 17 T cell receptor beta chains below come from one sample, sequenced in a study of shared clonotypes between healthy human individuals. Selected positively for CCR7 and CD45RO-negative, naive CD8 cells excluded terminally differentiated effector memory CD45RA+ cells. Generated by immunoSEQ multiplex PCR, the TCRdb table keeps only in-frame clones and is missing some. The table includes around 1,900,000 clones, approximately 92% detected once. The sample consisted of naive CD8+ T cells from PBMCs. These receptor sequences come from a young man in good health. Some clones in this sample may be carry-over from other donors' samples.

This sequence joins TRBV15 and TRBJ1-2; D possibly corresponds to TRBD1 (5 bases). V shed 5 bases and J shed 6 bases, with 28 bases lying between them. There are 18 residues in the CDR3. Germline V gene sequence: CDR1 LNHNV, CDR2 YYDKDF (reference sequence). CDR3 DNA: TGTGCCACCAGCGCAGCTCCTACCGGGACCCTGGGGCTTGATGGCTACACCTTC. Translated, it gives CATSAAPTGTLGLDGYTF. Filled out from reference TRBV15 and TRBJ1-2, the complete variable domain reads DAMVIQNPRYQVTQFGKPVTLSCSQTLNHNVMYWYQQKSSQAPKLLFHYYDKDFNNEADTPDNFQSRRPNTSFCFLDIRSPGLGDTAMYLCATSAAPTGTLGLDGYTFGSGTRLTVV.

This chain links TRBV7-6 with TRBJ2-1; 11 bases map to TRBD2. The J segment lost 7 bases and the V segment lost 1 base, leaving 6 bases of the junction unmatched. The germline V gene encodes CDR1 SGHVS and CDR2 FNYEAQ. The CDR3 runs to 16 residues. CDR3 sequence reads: CASSLGSGRVKNEQFF. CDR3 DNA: TGTGCCAGCAGCTTAGGTAGCGGGAGGGTTAAGAATGAGCAGTTCTTC.

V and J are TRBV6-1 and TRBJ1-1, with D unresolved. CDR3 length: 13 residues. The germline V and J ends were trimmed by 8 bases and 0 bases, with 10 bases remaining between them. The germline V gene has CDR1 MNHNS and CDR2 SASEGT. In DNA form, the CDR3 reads TGTGCCAGCGAATCCAGGATGAACACTGAAGCTTTCTTT. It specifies CASESRMNTEAFF.

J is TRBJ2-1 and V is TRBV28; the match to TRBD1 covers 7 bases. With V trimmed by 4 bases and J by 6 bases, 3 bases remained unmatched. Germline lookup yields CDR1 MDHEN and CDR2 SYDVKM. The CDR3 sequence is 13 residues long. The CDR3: CASSSDRVNEQFF. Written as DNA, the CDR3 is TGTGCCAGCAGTTCAGACAGGGTCAATGAGCAGTTCTTC.

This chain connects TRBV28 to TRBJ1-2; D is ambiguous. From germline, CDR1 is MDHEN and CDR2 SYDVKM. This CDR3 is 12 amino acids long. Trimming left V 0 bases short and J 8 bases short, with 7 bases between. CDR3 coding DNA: TGTGCCAGCAGTTTATGGGGCGGGGGCTACACCTTC. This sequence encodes CASSLWGGGYTF.

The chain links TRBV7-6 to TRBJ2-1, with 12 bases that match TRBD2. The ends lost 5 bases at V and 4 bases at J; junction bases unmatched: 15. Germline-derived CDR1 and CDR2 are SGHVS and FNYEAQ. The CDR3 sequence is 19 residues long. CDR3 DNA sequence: TGTGCCAGCAGCCTCCGTCATGTGGGGACTAGCGGGCCTTACAATGAGCAGTTCTTC. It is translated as CASSLRHVGTSGPYNEQFF.

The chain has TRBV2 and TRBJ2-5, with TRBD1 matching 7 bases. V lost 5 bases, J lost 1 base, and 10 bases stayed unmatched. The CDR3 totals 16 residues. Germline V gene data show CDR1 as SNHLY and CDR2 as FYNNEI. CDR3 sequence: CASSRRDRLTQETQYF. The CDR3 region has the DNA TGTGCCAGCAGTCGCCGGGACAGACTAACCCAAGAGACCCAGTACTTC. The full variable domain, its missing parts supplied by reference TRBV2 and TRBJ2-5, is EPEVTQTPSHQVTQMGQEVILRCVPISNHLYFYWYRQILGQKVEFLVSFYNNEISEKSEIFDDQFSVERPDGSNFTLKIRSTKLEDSAMYFCASSRRDRLTQETQYFGPGTRLLVL.

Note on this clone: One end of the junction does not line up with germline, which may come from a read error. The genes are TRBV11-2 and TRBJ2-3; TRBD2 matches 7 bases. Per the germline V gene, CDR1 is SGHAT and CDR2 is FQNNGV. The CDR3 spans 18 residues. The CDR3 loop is CASRFARGGGLGTDTQYF. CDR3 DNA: TGTGCCAGCCGCTTTGCACGTGGGGGGGGGTTGGGCACAGATACGCAGTATTTT.

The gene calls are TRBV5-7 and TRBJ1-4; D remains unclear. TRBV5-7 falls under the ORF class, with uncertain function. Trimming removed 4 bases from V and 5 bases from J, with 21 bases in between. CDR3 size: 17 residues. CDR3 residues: CASSVPGSSKGNEKLFF. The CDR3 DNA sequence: TGTGCCAGCAGCGTTCCTGGGTCCTCTAAAGGAAATGAAAAACTGTTTTTT.

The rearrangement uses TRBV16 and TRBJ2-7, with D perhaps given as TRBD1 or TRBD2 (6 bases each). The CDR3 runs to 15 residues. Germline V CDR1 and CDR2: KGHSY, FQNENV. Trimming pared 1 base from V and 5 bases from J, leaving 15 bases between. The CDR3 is CASSQFGGSGNEQYF. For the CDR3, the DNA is TGTGCCAGCAGCCAATTCGGGGGCTCAGGGAACGAGCAGTACTTC.

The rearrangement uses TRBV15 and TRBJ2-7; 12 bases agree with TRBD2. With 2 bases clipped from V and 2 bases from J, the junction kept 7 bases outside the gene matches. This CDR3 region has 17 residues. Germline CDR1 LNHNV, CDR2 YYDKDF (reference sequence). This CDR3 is CATSRKTRTSGTYEQYF. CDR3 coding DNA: TGTGCCACCAGCAGAAAAACACGGACTAGCGGGACCTACGAGCAGTACTTC.

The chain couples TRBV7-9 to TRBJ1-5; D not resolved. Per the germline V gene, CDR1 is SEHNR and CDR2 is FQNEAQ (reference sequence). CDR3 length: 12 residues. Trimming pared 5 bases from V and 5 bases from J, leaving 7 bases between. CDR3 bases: TGTGCCAGCAGCGGCACCGATCAGCCCCAGCATTTT. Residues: CASSGTDQPQHF.

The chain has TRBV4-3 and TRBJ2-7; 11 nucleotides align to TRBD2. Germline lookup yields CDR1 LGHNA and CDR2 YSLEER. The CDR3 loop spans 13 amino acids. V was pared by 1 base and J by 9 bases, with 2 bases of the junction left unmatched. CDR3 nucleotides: TGCGCCAGCAGCCAAGGACTAGCGGGAAGGCAGTACTTC. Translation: CASSQGLAGRQYF.

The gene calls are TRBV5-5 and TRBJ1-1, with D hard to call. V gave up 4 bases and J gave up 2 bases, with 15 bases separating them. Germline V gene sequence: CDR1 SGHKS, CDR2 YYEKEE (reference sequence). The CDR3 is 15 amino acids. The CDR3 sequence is CASSLWIQFNTEAFF. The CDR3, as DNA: TGTGCCAGCAGCCTTTGGATACAATTTAACACTGAAGCTTTCTTT.

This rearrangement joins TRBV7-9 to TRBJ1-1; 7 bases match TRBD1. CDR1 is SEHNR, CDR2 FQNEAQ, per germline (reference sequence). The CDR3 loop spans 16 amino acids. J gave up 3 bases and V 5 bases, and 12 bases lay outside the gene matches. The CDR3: CASSRRQGRTYTEAFF. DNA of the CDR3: TGTGCCAGCAGCCGCAGACAGGGTAGGACTTACACTGAAGCTTTCTTT.

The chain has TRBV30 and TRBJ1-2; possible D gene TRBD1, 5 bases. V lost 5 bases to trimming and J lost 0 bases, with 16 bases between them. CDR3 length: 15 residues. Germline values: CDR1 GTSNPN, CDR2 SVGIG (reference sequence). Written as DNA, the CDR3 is TGTGCCTGGGAGGGATTGACAGATTCTAACTATGGCTACACCTTC. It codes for CAWEGLTDSNYGYTF. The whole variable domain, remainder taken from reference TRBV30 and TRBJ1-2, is SQTIHQWPATLVQPVGSPLSLECTVEGTSNPNLYWYRQAAGRGLQLLFYSVGIGQISSEVPQNLSASRPQDRQFILSSKKLLLSDSGFYLCAWEGLTDSNYGYTFGSGTRLTVV.

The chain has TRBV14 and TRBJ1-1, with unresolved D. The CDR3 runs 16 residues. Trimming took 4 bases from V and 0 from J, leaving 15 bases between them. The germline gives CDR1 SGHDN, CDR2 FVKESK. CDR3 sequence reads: CASSPSIVSLNTEAFF. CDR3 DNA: TGTGCCAGCAGCCCGAGCATCGTAAGCTTGAACACTGAAGCTTTCTTT.